One and the same sample provided the 14 T cell receptor beta chains below, sequenced in a study of radiotherapy plus CTLA-4 blockade in lung cancer. The table came from immunoSEQ multiplex PCR; TCRdb's copy has only in-frame clones and leaves some out. This table has 28,000 or so clones, more than 75% appearing once. Specimen: peripheral blood, collected from a patient treated with radiotherapy plus ipilimumab. Source of these receptors: a human donor with non-small cell lung cancer who had stable disease on radiotherapy plus ipilimumab.

Concerning this clone: The identical CDR3 is also encoded by other nucleotide sequences in the sample. The chain carries TRBV6-5 and TRBJ2-6; D possibly corresponds to TRBD1 (6 bases). Per the germline V gene, CDR1 is MNHEY and CDR2 is SVGAGI. This CDR3 is 16 amino acids long. The V end lost 3 bases, the J end lost 2 bases, and 11 bases lay between the germline ends. CDR3 sequence (DNA): TGTGCCAGCAGTTATTTCAGGGGAGCTGGGGCCAACGTCCTGACTTTC. It specifies CASSYFRGAGANVLTF.

This chain joins TRBV2 and TRBJ2-7; D tentatively reads TRBD1 or TRBD2 (5 bases each). V lost 6 bases to trimming and J lost 2 bases, with 11 bases between them. Germline V CDR1 and CDR2: SNHLY, FYNNEI. The CDR3 length is 13 residues. CDR3 coding DNA: TGTGCCAGCAGGGGGGACGGCACCTACGAGCAGTACGTC. This codes for CASRGDGTYEQYV.

The gene calls are TRBV11-2 and TRBJ2-7; tentative D call: TRBD2 (5 bases). The length of the CDR3 is 14 residues. Between the trimmed V and J ends, which lost 2 bases and 6 bases, there was a span of 14 bases. Germline CDR1 and CDR2: SGHAT and FQNNGV. The CDR3 coding sequence is TGTGCCAGCAGCTTATCTCCCTCCGGAGGCGAGCAGTACGTC. Its protein product is CASSLSPSGGEQYV.

The chain couples TRBV11-2 to TRBJ1-2; TRBD1 might be the D (5 bases). Germline V gene lookup returns CDR1 SGHAT and CDR2 FQNNGV. V was cut by 1 base and J by 7 bases, with 16 bases left in between. The CDR3 runs to 15 residues. CDR3: CASSLGGQGPTGYTF. DNA for the CDR3: TGTGCCAGCAGCTTAGGAGGGCAGGGACCTACTGGCTACACCTTC.

This chain uses TRBV2 with TRBJ1-1; D gene unclear. Trimming took 8 bases from V and 1 from J, leaving 11 bases between them. Germline V CDR1 and CDR2: SNHLY, FYNNEI. This CDR3 spans 13 amino acids. The CDR3 DNA reads TGTGCCAGCGAGCTATGGGGGAACACTGAAGCTTTCTTT. It yields the protein CASELWGNTEAFF.

The rearrangement uses TRBV19 and TRBJ2-5; no clear D gene. Trimming removed 6 bases at V and 4 bases at J, with 15 bases between. The CDR3 is made up of 14 amino acids. Germline V CDR1 and CDR2: LNHDA, SQIVND (reference sequence). As DNA, the CDR3 is TGTGCCAGTAGCCTCAGCCCAGCGTTAGAGACCCAGTACTTC. It yields the protein CASSLSPALETQYF.

In its sample, this clone was seen once. The chain is built from TRBV5-1 and TRBJ2-2, with TRBD2 matching 11 bases. This CDR3 is built from 19 residues. V lost 4 bases, J lost 2 bases, and 13 bases stayed unmatched. CDR1 SGHRS and CDR2 YFSETQ come from the germline V gene. DNA for the CDR3: TGCGCCAGCAGCCTCAATAGACTAGCGGGGTTTCCAAACACCGGGGAGCTGTTTTTT. It yields the protein CASSLNRLAGFPNTGELFF.

This sequence joins TRBV10-1 and TRBJ2-2, with D hard to call. Germline CDR1 is WNHNN and CDR2 is SYGVQD (reference sequence). V lost 4 bases, J lost 8 bases, and 17 bases lay in between. The CDR3 is 15 residues long. The CDR3 region has the DNA TGCGCCAGCAGTGTAACTCCCTCCCTAGGAGGGGAGCTGTTTTTT. Protein sequence: CASSVTPSLGGELFF.

This sequence joins TRBV28 and TRBJ1-2; 9 bases map to TRBD1. From germline, CDR1 is MDHEN and CDR2 SYDVKM. The ends lost 4 bases at V and 8 bases at J; junction bases unmatched: 17. CDR3 length equals 17 residues. CDR3 DNA sequence: TGTGCCAGCAGTTCTCCCGGGACAGGGTATGGACTTGCCGGCTACACCTTC. It codes for CASSSPGTGYGLAGYTF.

The CDR3 nucleotides are TGTGCCAGCAGCTACGACAGGGGGGGCTCACCCCTCCACTTT. It codes for CASSYDRGGSPLHF. J is TRBJ1-6 and V is TRBV7-9; 9 positions match TRBD1. J was trimmed by 10 bases and V by 4 bases; bases with no gene match: 5. The CDR3 covers 14 residues. The V gene's germline CDR1 is SEHNR and CDR2 FQNEAQ (reference sequence).

In this sample, this clone turned up a few times. The chain combines TRBV28 with TRBJ2-5; 9 nucleotides align to TRBD2. Germline V gene lookup returns CDR1 MDHEN and CDR2 SYDVKM. This CDR3 is 16 amino acids long. J was trimmed by 4 bases and V by 6 bases; bases with no gene match: 12. The CDR3 region is CASSSLGGGAVETQYF. In DNA form, the CDR3 reads TGTGCCAGCAGCTCCTTAGGCGGGGGGGCCGTAGAGACCCAGTACTTC.

This clone occurred a few times. The rearrangement joins TRBV4-2 to TRBJ2-3; 8 bases are a match to TRBD2. This CDR3 is 17 amino acids long. CDR1 and CDR2 from the germline V gene are LGHNA and YNFKEQ. J gave up 3 bases and V 0 bases, and 8 bases lay outside the gene matches. Here the CDR3 reads CASSQDVGGGFTDTQYF. CDR3 nucleotides: TGTGCCAGCAGCCAAGATGTCGGGGGGGGCTTTACAGATACGCAGTATTTT.

This sequence joins TRBV6-1 and TRBJ2-7, with D tentatively TRBD2 (6 bases). V lost 4 bases and J lost 0, with 10 bases in between. The CDR3 runs to 14 residues. Germline V gives CDR1 MNHNS, CDR2 SASEGT. Written as DNA, the CDR3 is TGTGCCAGCAGTGGGCGGGACGGCTCCTACGAGCAGTACGTC. Amino acids: CASSGRDGSYEQYV.

With regard to this clone: A far larger clone is only one base removed, so a read error is likely. This chain joins TRBV5-3 and TRBJ2-7; D assignment may be TRBD1 or TRBD2 (5 bases each). TRBV5-3 is an ORF, with its function uncertain. There are 15 residues in the CDR3. CDR3 loop: CASSLAGTDVDEQYF. CDR3 nucleotide sequence: TGTGCCAGCAGCTTGGCCGGGACGGACGTAGACGAGCAGTACTTC.